This T cell receptor (beta chain) was sequenced for a study of T cells in Graves' hyperthyroidism and ophthalmopathy. Overall study context: Peripheral blood samples were taken at initial diagnosis, prior to any treatment. Study results and caveats: Among clonotypes expanded in thyroid above 0.001, most were also found in blood.

This clonotype has a count of ten or more. The antigen is unknown. Amplification targeted TCR beta CDR3 regions from RNA transcripts. The TCR CDR3 was amplified in a first-round RT-PCR using the HTBI primer set. In TCRdb, the multiplex PCR reads were re-called with MiXCR into one record per CDR3 protein. The sample yields approximately 720,000 distinct CDR3 sequences, about 17% seen once. Germline CDR1 SNHLY, CDR2 FYNNEI. J lost 3 bases, V lost 7 bases, and 11 bases had no gene match. CDR3 length equals 16 residues. The TCR was taken from a woman aged 50 to 60 with Graves' hyperthyroidism that later progressed to Graves' ophthalmopathy. Sequencing was performed on blood. This chain links TRBV2 with TRBJ2-3, with 9 bases aligning to TRBD1. CDR3 amino acids: CASKWMEQGATDTQYF. The CDR3 nucleotides read TGTGCCAGCAAATGGATGGAACAGGGGGCGACAGATACGCAGTATTTT.